The table lists the clone carrying this T cell receptor beta chain with many counts. With iRepertoire HTBI primers and Arm-PCR of CDR3 regions, TCR beta libraries were built. TCRdb redid the calling of the multiplex PCR reads with MiXCR, one entry per CDR3 protein. Found here are 350,000 to 500,000 distinct CDR3 sequences, 12% to 15% of them singletons; the top ten hold over 15%. This specimen belongs to a study of regulatory T cells in long-lasting Graves disease. Time point specified: newly diagnosed GD, antithyroid drugs for less than 3 months. PBMC RNA was the source of the TCR library. Each patient gave around 8.1 milliliters of EDTA-anticoagulated peripheral blood. Per germline, CDR1 SGHRS and CDR2 YFSETQ. The CDR3 spans 18 residues. The V gene end was trimmed by 0 bases and the J gene end by 2 bases; junction bases not matched to a gene: 7. This sample also appeared in a second study, on T cells in Graves' hyperthyroidism and ophthalmopathy. As reported in that work: Graves' hyperthyroidism is called stable when ophthalmopathy does not progress within 18 months. Ophthalmopathy was told apart from stable hyperthyroidism by a 13 V-J model.

V usage is TRBV5-1 and J usage is TRBJ1-6; 8 positions match TRBD1. This TCR was recovered from a woman in her fifties or sixties with Graves disease. Sequencing was performed on peripheral blood mononuclear cells (PBMCs), taken at new diagnosis, from a patient treated with antithyroid drugs. CDR3 residues: CASSLGRDRSAYNSPLHF. The DNA of the CDR3 is TGCGCCAGCAGCTTGGGCCGGGACAGGAGCGCCTATAATTCACCCCTCCACTTT.